A single sample gave rise to the 27 T cell receptor beta chains below, sequenced in a study of shared clonotypes between healthy human individuals. Profiling relied on immunoSEQ multiplex PCR, and the TCRdb table lists in-frame clones only, not all of them. Found here are about 320,000 clones, more than 75% of them singletons; the top ten hold about 16%. Sequencing was performed on memory CD8+ T cells sorted from blood. Sample subset: CD45RO+ cells pooled with CCR7-negative TemRA cells. These receptors were collected from a young man in good health.

This sequence joins TRBV11-2 and TRBJ2-5; TRBD2 might be the D (6 bases). Trimming took 0 bases from V and 4 from J, leaving 9 bases between them. This CDR3 has 14 residues. Germline-derived CDR1 and CDR2 are SGHAT and FQNNGV. The CDR3 reads CASSLDPGRETQYF. CDR3 bases: TGTGCCAGCAGCTTAGACCCCGGGAGAGAGACCCAGTACTTC.

V gene TRBV13 combines with J gene TRBJ2-2; D might be TRBD2 (5 bases). This CDR3 is 14 amino acids long. Germline loops: CDR1 PRHDT, CDR2 FYEKMQ (reference sequence). Between the trimmed V and J ends, which lost 6 bases and 1 base, there was a span of 9 bases. The CDR3 sequence is CASSTRLNTGELFF. The CDR3 DNA is TGTGCCAGCAGTACTAGATTGAACACCGGGGAGCTGTTTTTT.

Worth noting for this clone: A much larger clone is a single base away; this may be a read error. V usage is TRBV7-3 and J usage is TRBJ1-5; tentatively, D is TRBD1 (6 bases). The germline V and J ends were trimmed by 2 bases and 5 bases, with 10 bases remaining between them. The germline V gene encodes CDR1 SGHTA and CDR2 FQGTGA. CDR3 size: 14 residues. CDR3 sequence reads: CASSLEAGDQPQHF. The CDR3 bases are TGTGCCAGCAGCTTAGAGGCAGGGGATCAGCCCCAGCATTTT.

The chain joins TRBV15 to TRBJ2-3, with D tentatively TRBD1 or TRBD2 (7 bases each). Germline CDR1 reads LNHNV; CDR2 reads YYDKDF (reference sequence). The CDR3 covers 16 residues. Trimming removed 6 bases at V and 1 base at J, with 17 bases between. CDR3 DNA sequence: TGTGCCACCAGGCCTCAGACAGGGAGGGGCACAGATACGCAGTATTTT. Protein: CATRPQTGRGTDTQYF.

The chain employs TRBV5-1 and TRBJ2-3; 7 bases agree with TRBD2. J was trimmed by 0 bases and V by 4 bases; bases with no gene match: 8. CDR3 length equals 16 residues. Germline V CDR1 and CDR2: SGHRS, YFSETQ. DNA for the CDR3: TGCGCCAGCAGCCTCCGGTCTAGCGGCAGCACAGATACGCAGTATTTT. Its protein product is CASSLRSSGSTDTQYF.

The CDR3 DNA reads TGCAGTGCACAGACCAATCAGCCCCAGCATTTT. It translates to CSAQTNQPQHF. This sequence joins TRBV20-1 and TRBJ1-5; D remains ambiguous. Germline V gives CDR1 DFQATT, CDR2 SNEGSKA (reference sequence). V was pared by 6 bases and J by 3 bases, with 6 bases between. This CDR3 comprises 11 residues.

This clone came up once. The chain has TRBV10-3 and TRBJ2-7, with 7 bases aligning to TRBD2. The CDR3 is 14 amino acids. CDR1 and CDR2 (germline): ENHRY, SYGVKD. J was trimmed by 1 base and V by 10 bases; bases with no gene match: 10. The CDR3 here is CATTPGRGSYEQYF. The CDR3 nucleotides are TGTGCCACAACCCCGGGGAGGGGTTCCTACGAGCAGTACTTC.

The chain has TRBV13 and TRBJ2-1; 7 bases agree with TRBD2. Germline trimming cut 0 bases from V and 0 bases from J; bases unmatched to any gene: 5. Germline values: CDR1 PRHDT, CDR2 FYEKMQ (reference sequence). The CDR3 totals 17 residues. This chain's CDR3 is CASSLGASGSSYNEQFF. The CDR3 bases are TGTGCCAGCAGCTTAGGTGCTAGCGGATCCTCCTACAATGAGCAGTTCTTC.

This clone has only a few counts. The genes are TRBV9 and TRBJ2-3; 9 bases match TRBD2. This CDR3 has 15 amino acids. V gave up 4 bases and J gave up 2 bases; unmatched junction bases: 5. Germline V gene data show CDR1 as SGDLS and CDR2 as YYNGEE. As DNA, the CDR3 is TGTGCCAGCAGCTTTAGCGGGAGCGTCACAGATACGCAGTATTTT. Its protein product is CASSFSGSVTDTQYF.

The V gene is TRBV7-8, the J gene TRBJ2-7; D ambiguous. CDR3 size: 14 residues. Trimming shortened V by 2 bases and J by 0 bases, and 8 bases separated the two germline ends. Per the germline V gene, CDR1 is SGHVS and CDR2 is FQNEAQ. CDR3 in DNA: TGTGCCAGCAGCTTATTAAGTTTCTCCTACGAGCAGTACTTC. It encodes CASSLLSFSYEQYF. The whole variable domain, filled in from reference TRBV7-8 and TRBJ2-7, reads GAGVSQSPRYKVAKRGQDVALRCDPISGHVSLFWYQQALGQGPEFLTYFQNEAQLDKSGLPSDRFFAERPEGSVSTLKIQRTQQEDSAVYLCASSLLSFSYEQYFGPGTRLTVT.

The rearrangement uses TRBV6-1 and TRBJ2-7; TRBD2 matches 7 bases. The trim removed 2 bases at V and 0 bases at J, leaving 4 bases unmatched. The V gene's germline CDR1 is MNHNS and CDR2 SASEGT. The CDR3 is made up of 15 amino acids. CDR3 region: CASSERLAASYEQYF. Written as DNA, the CDR3 is TGTGCCAGCAGTGAAAGGCTAGCGGCCTCCTACGAGCAGTACTTC.

This rearrangement joins TRBV7-9 to TRBJ2-3; tentatively, D is TRBD2 (5 bases). V dropped 1 base and J dropped 6 bases, with 11 bases sitting between them. Germline V gives CDR1 SEHNR, CDR2 FQNEAQ (reference sequence). This CDR3 is built from 14 residues. The CDR3 reads CASSLVPPGDTQYF. CDR3 DNA: TGTGCCAGCAGCTTAGTACCACCGGGGGATACGCAGTATTTT.

The CDR3 spells CASSYLTSGPYEQYF. CDR3 nucleotides: TGTGCCAGCAGCTACTTGACTAGCGGGCCCTACGAGCAGTACTTC. The chain uses TRBV5-4 and TRBJ2-7; 10 bases map to TRBD2. CDR1 SGHNT and CDR2 YYREEE come from the germline V gene (reference sequence). V shed 3 bases, J shed 2 bases, and the junction held 5 bases outside the gene matches. The CDR3 runs to 15 residues.

The gene calls are TRBV7-2 and TRBJ2-7, with 11 bases aligning to TRBD1. CDR1 and CDR2 (germline): SGHTA, FQGNSA. The CDR3 runs 20 residues. The ends lost 0 bases at V and 2 bases at J; junction bases unmatched: 15. The CDR3, as DNA: TGTGCCAGCAGCTTAGCACAGTCCGGATGGCCGGGACAGGGGGCCTACGAGCAGTACTTC. This codes for CASSLAQSGWPGQGAYEQYF.

The V gene is TRBV2, the J gene TRBJ1-2; TRBD1 aligns across 7 bases. The germline V gene encodes CDR1 SNHLY and CDR2 FYNNEI. V shed 6 bases, J shed 1 base, and the junction held 11 bases outside the gene matches. This CDR3 contains 16 residues. CDR3 coding DNA: TGTGCCAGCAGAAACCTCGTGAGACAGGGTAACTATGGCTACACCTTC. It specifies CASRNLVRQGNYGYTF. The full variable domain, rest sourced from reference TRBV2 and TRBJ1-2, is EPEVTQTPSHQVTQMGQEVILRCVPISNHLYFYWYRQILGQKVEFLVSFYNNEISEKSEIFDDQFSVERPDGSNFTLKIRSTKLEDSAMYFCASRNLVRQGNYGYTFGSGTRLTVV.

Written as DNA, the CDR3 is TGTGCCAGCAGTGACAGGTCCAGAGTCTACGAGCAGTACTTC. Translated, it gives CASSDRSRVYEQYF. This sequence joins TRBV6-5 and TRBJ2-7, with D perhaps TRBD1 (6 bases). Between the trimmed V and J ends, which lost 5 bases and 3 bases, there was a span of 14 bases. CDR3 length equals 14 residues. The germline V gene encodes CDR1 MNHEY and CDR2 SVGAGI.

The chain has TRBV10-3 and TRBJ2-7; 9 positions agree with TRBD1. The CDR3 sequence is 19 residues long. Germline loops: CDR1 ENHRY, CDR2 SYGVKD. The V gene end was trimmed by 3 bases and the J gene end by 0 bases; junction bases not matched to a gene: 15. Here the CDR3 reads CAISEGGTGTFSSSYEQYF. The CDR3 region has the DNA TGTGCCATCAGTGAAGGAGGGACAGGGACGTTTTCAAGCTCCTACGAGCAGTACTTC.

The chain recombines TRBV11-3 with TRBJ2-7; 9 positions match TRBD1. The CDR3 consists of 15 residues. Trimming took 0 bases from V and 5 from J; bases not matched to a gene: 5. Per germline, CDR1 SGHNT and CDR2 YENEEA. The CDR3 region is CASSLEGTGQDEQYF. The CDR3 DNA is TGTGCCAGCAGCTTAGAGGGGACAGGGCAGGACGAGCAGTACTTC.

The V and J genes are TRBV4-1 and TRBJ1-4; D is unclear. Germline CDR1 MGHRA, CDR2 YSYEKL. V dropped 0 bases and J dropped 2 bases, with 13 bases sitting between them. The CDR3 runs 17 residues. CDR3 sequence reads: CASSQDLSGRTNEKLFF. The CDR3 nucleotides are TGCGCCAGCAGCCAAGATCTCAGCGGAAGGACTAATGAAAAACTGTTTTTT.

This chain joins TRBV7-9 and TRBJ2-7; the match to TRBD2 covers 7 bases. Germline loops: CDR1 SEHNR, CDR2 FQNEAQ (reference sequence). Trimming at V came to 4 bases and at J to 1 base, leaving 10 bases not matched to a gene. CDR3 size: 16 residues. CDR3 nucleotides: TGTGCCAGCAGCTCCCCTGGAGAGGGAGGGTCCTACGAGCAGTACTTC. This translates into CASSSPGEGGSYEQYF. Full variable domain (missing parts from reference TRBV7-9 and TRBJ2-7): DTGVSQNPRHKITKRGQNVTFRCDPISEHNRLYWYRQTLGQGPEFLTYFQNEAQLEKSRLLSDRFSAERPKGSFSTLEIQRTEQGDSAMYLCASSSPGEGGSYEQYFGPGTRLTVT.

The rearrangement joins TRBV5-4 to TRBJ1-1; 8 bases map to TRBD1. The CDR3 loop spans 17 amino acids. Germline CDR1 reads SGHNT; CDR2 reads YYREEE (reference sequence). The junction had 12 bases not matched to a gene; V was cut back by 0 bases and J by 5 bases. The CDR3 DNA reads TGTGCCAGCAGCTTGGGAGGACAGGGTAAGGGAGTGACTGAAGCTTTCTTT. This encodes CASSLGGQGKGVTEAFF.

This chain connects TRBV5-6 to TRBJ2-2; D gene ambiguous. This CDR3 comprises 14 residues. Trimming took 4 bases from V and 3 from J, leaving 10 bases between them. Germline V lookup: CDR1 SGHDT, CDR2 YYEEEE. The CDR3 DNA reads TGTGCCAGCAGCCTTCGACTCTACACCGGGGAGCTGTTTTTT. It encodes CASSLRLYTGELFF.

Comments on this clone: Other DNA sequences in the sample encode the same CDR3. The CDR3 here is CASSLVLGGGETQYF. The CDR3 DNA follows: TGTGCCAGCAGTTTAGTCCTGGGGGGTGGAGAGACCCAGTACTTC. The chain joins TRBV27 to TRBJ2-5; TRBD2 might be the D (6 bases). The CDR3 runs to 15 residues. Trimming left V 2 bases short and J 4 bases short, with 14 bases between. Germline V gene lookup returns CDR1 MNHEY and CDR2 SMNVEV (reference sequence).

This clone has only a few counts. The chain carries TRBV4-1 and TRBJ2-2; TRBD1 or TRBD2 may be the D gene (5 bases each). Trimming left V 3 bases short and J 0 bases short, with 11 bases between. This CDR3 is built from 16 residues. Per the germline V gene, CDR1 is MGHRA and CDR2 is YSYEKL. The CDR3, as DNA: TGCGCCAGCAGCCAGAAGGGGACGTCGAACACCGGGGAGCTGTTTTTT. Translation gives CASSQKGTSNTGELFF.

V usage is TRBV29-1 and J usage is TRBJ2-1, with a possible D match to TRBD2 (6 bases). Trimming cost V 6 bases and J 8 bases, with 20 bases left between them. The CDR3 covers 14 residues. Germline CDR1 reads SQVTM; CDR2 reads ANQGSEA. The CDR3 DNA is TGCAGCGTGCGCTACGGGACTCCGGACGATGAGCAGTTCTTC. Residues: CSVRYGTPDDEQFF.

This chain links TRBV10-3 with TRBJ1-2, with TRBD1 as a possible D gene (5 bases). Germline V gives CDR1 ENHRY, CDR2 SYGVKD. There are 15 residues in the CDR3. The V gene lost 3 bases and the J gene lost 0 bases, with 11 bases spanning the gap. The CDR3 here is CAISEAGTANYGYTF. In nucleotides, the CDR3 is TGTGCCATCAGTGAAGCCGGGACGGCTAACTATGGCTACACCTTC.

In the case of this clone: The junction departs from germline at one end; a sequencing error may be responsible. The rearrangement joins TRBV7-9 to TRBJ2-2; D uncertain. Germline V gene lookup returns CDR1 SEHNR and CDR2 FQNEAQ (reference sequence). This CDR3 has 14 amino acids. The DNA of the CDR3 is TGTGCCAGCAGCCTTGTGTGGAACGCCGGGGAGCTGTTTTTT. Its protein is CASSLVWNAGELFF.